This T cell receptor (beta chain) was recorded in a study of T cell changes during pregnancy in multiple sclerosis. Measured with immunoSEQ multiplex PCR; TCRdb has only the in-frame clones, and not every one. The table has 65,000 to 90,000 clones, approximately 92% seen once; the top ten hold about 2%. This TCR was sampled from a female donor with multiple sclerosis, enrolled in a pregnancy study. Sequences were derived from peripheral blood, sampled before pregnancy.

The CDR3 bases are TGCGCCAGCAGACTTACAGGAAAAGAGACCCAGTACTTC. Its translation: CASRLTGKETQYF. The V and J genes are TRBV5-1 and TRBJ2-5; D might be TRBD1 (5 bases). V was cut by 5 bases and J by 3 bases, with 11 bases left in between. Germline V gene data show CDR1 as SGHRS and CDR2 as YFSETQ. The CDR3 extends over 13 amino acids.